What follows are 21 T cell receptor beta chains derived from one specimen sequenced in a study of a mutant IDH1 vaccine in newly diagnosed glioma. These receptors lack a known antigen. Time point: week 5, during vaccination. Doses consisted of 300 ug of mutant IDH1 20-mer peptide each, paired with topical imiquimod. TCRdb's table, derived via immunoSEQ multiplex PCR, lists solely in-frame clones and lacks some. The sample contains 40,000 or so clones, 70% to 90% of which appear only once. The source was PBMCs, collected from a glioma patient whose treatment included an IDH1 peptide vaccine. All receptors come from a man aged 40-49 years with glioma.

This chain joins TRBV29-1 and TRBJ2-1, with D maybe TRBD2 (5 bases). V was shortened by 4 bases and J by 10 bases, with 17 bases between the two germline ends. Per the germline V gene, CDR1 is SQVTM and CDR2 is ANQGSEA. The CDR3 spans 13 residues. CDR3 amino acids: CSVVPSSTREQFF. CDR3 coding DNA: TGCAGCGTTGTCCCGTCTAGCACCCGCGAGCAGTTCTTC.

The V call is TRBV7-9, the J call TRBJ2-5; the D gene is possibly TRBD2 (6 bases). The CDR3 consists of 13 residues. Germline V gene lookup returns CDR1 SEHNR and CDR2 FQNEAQ (reference sequence). Trimming removed 5 bases at V and 5 bases at J, with 12 bases between. CDR3 protein: CASSPRGPETQYF. The CDR3 DNA reads as TGTGCCAGCAGCCCGCGGGGTCCGGAGACCCAGTACTTC.

This rearrangement joins TRBV5-4 to TRBJ1-2, with TRBD1 as a possible D gene (6 bases). Germline assignment: CDR1 SGHNT and CDR2 YYREEE (reference sequence). The CDR3 spans 16 residues. Trimming removed 3 bases from V and 4 bases from J, with 19 bases in between. The CDR3 coding sequence is TGTGCCAGCAGCTCCTTTAAGGGAGTACAGGGCTATGGCTACACCTTC. Amino acid sequence: CASSSFKGVQGYGYTF.

This clone was observed a few times. This CDR3 is CASSYRDTTQPQHF. The CDR3, as DNA: TGTGCCAGCAGTTACCGGGACACGACCCAGCCCCAGCATTTT. The chain recombines TRBV6-5 with TRBJ1-5; maybe TRBD1 (6 bases). Germline V lookup: CDR1 MNHEY, CDR2 SVGAGI. This CDR3 comprises 14 residues. The V and J ends lost 2 bases and 7 bases respectively, with 12 bases between them.

This clone was detected only once. The V call is TRBV5-4, the J call TRBJ2-2; D is unclear. V shed 4 bases and J shed 6 bases, with 4 bases lying between them. Germline CDR1 reads SGHNT; CDR2 reads YYREEE (reference sequence). This CDR3 is 11 amino acids long. The CDR3 sequence is CASSVAGELFF. The CDR3 coding sequence is TGTGCCAGCAGCGTCGCCGGGGAGCTGTTTTTT.

The chain joins TRBV7-3 to TRBJ2-2; D not certain. The V gene lost 8 bases and the J gene lost 6 bases, with 10 bases spanning the gap. Germline V gives CDR1 SGHTA, CDR2 FQGTGA. The CDR3 is made up of 12 amino acids. The CDR3 DNA reads as TGTGCCAGCGCTGATCCCCCCGGGGAGCTGTTTTTT. As protein: CASADPPGELFF.

The CDR3 region is CASSTPGIDTQYF. CDR3 nucleotides: TGTGCCAGCAGCACCCCCGGGATAGATACGCAGTATTTT. The chain has TRBV7-2 and TRBJ2-3; D is perhaps TRBD2 (5 bases). CDR1 is SGHTA and CDR2 is FQGNSA in the germline V gene. The CDR3 extends over 13 amino acids. V dropped 5 bases and J dropped 5 bases, with 11 bases sitting between them.

The CDR3 is CASRSSQPQHF. The CDR3 DNA reads as TGTGCCAGCCGTTCAAGTCAGCCCCAGCATTTT. V gene TRBV28 combines with J gene TRBJ1-5; D is uncertain. From germline, CDR1 is MDHEN and CDR2 SYDVKM. Trimming shortened V by 8 bases and J by 6 bases, and 8 bases separated the two germline ends. The CDR3 is made up of 11 amino acids.

The chain combines TRBV18 with TRBJ1-2; 12 bases map to TRBD1. With 5 bases clipped from V and 5 bases from J, the junction kept 9 bases outside the gene matches. This CDR3 contains 16 residues. CDR1 is KGHSH and CDR2 is LQKENI in the germline V gene. In nucleotides, the CDR3 is TGTGCCAGCTCAACCCAGGGGGACAGGGGGCGATATGGCTACACCTTC. Translated, it gives CASSTQGDRGRYGYTF.

The chain is built from TRBV7-6 and TRBJ2-2; 13 positions agree with TRBD2. Germline CDR1 is SGHVS and CDR2 is FNYEAQ. The CDR3 is 16 residues long. Trimming at V came to 5 bases and at J to 6 bases, leaving 6 bases not matched to a gene. The DNA of the CDR3 is TGTGCCAGCAGCCCCAGGACTAGCGGGAGAGCCGGGGAGCTGTTTTTT. Translation: CASSPRTSGRAGELFF.

The V call is TRBV4-1, the J call TRBJ1-1, with 8 bases lining up with TRBD1. The V gene end was trimmed by 3 bases and the J gene end by 6 bases; junction bases not matched to a gene: 12. Germline V gives CDR1 MGHRA, CDR2 YSYEKL. The CDR3 sequence is 16 residues long. The CDR3 bases are TGCGCCAGCAGCCACCGTCAGGGGGCGGGAAGTCCTGAAGCTTTCTTT. This encodes CASSHRQGAGSPEAFF.

As regards this clone: The sample contains more than one DNA sequence encoding this CDR3. The chain carries TRBV19 and TRBJ2-4, with a weak D call TRBD2 (5 bases). The germline gives CDR1 LNHDA, CDR2 SQIVND (reference sequence). The CDR3 spans 14 residues. Trimming took 1 base from V and 1 from J, leaving 5 bases between them. CDR3 sequence: CASSIGGAKNIQYF. The CDR3 bases are TGTGCCAGTAGTATAGGAGGGGCCAAAAACATTCAGTACTTC.

This clone was counted once. The V call is TRBV6-6, the J call TRBJ2-3; D may correspond to TRBD1 or TRBD2 (6 bases each). The CDR3 is 14 residues long. V was pared by 6 bases and J by 1 base, with 11 bases between. Germline assignment: CDR1 MNHNY and CDR2 SVGAGI (reference sequence). The CDR3 DNA sequence: TGTGCCAGCAGGGCGGAGGGGGGCACAGATACGCAGTATTTT. Amino acids: CASRAEGGTDTQYF.

For the CDR3, the DNA is TGTGCCAGCAGGACGGACACCTCTTGGTACTATGGCTACACCTTC. This codes for CASRTDTSWYYGYTF. The gene calls are TRBV2 and TRBJ1-2; TRBD1 might be the D (5 bases). V dropped 6 bases and J dropped 3 bases, with 17 bases sitting between them. CDR3 length: 15 amino acids. CDR1 and CDR2 from the germline V gene are SNHLY and FYNNEI.

This clone was found a few times. The rearrangement uses TRBV10-1 and TRBJ1-4; D is uncertain. There are 10 residues in the CDR3. Germline values: CDR1 WNHNN, CDR2 SYGVQD (reference sequence). The V end was cut by 11 bases, the J end by 7 bases, with 8 bases between. The CDR3 protein is CAGGVEKLFF. CDR3 bases: TGCGCCGGTGGGGTTGAAAAACTGTTTTTT.

The chain employs TRBV11-3 and TRBJ2-7; a possible D gene is TRBD2 (7 bases). The germline V gene has CDR1 SGHNT and CDR2 YENEEA. Trimming removed 5 bases at V and 3 bases at J, with 14 bases between. The CDR3 is made up of 14 amino acids. CDR3 amino acids: CASSRGGTSYEQYF. DNA for the CDR3: TGTGCCAGCAGCAGGGGGGGTACGAGCTACGAGCAGTACTTC. Combining the CDR3 with reference TRBV11-3 and TRBJ2-7 gives the whole variable domain EAGVVQSPRYKIIEKKQPVAFWCNPISGHNTLYWYLQNLGQGPELLIRYENEEAVDDSQLPKDRFSAERLKGVDSTLKIQPAELGDSAVYLCASSRGGTSYEQYFGPGTRLTVT.

The chain employs TRBV7-9 and TRBJ2-2; no reliable D call. The ends were cut back, 5 bases at V and 6 bases at J, with 4 bases in the middle. The CDR3 consists of 11 residues. Per the germline V gene, CDR1 is SEHNR and CDR2 is FQNEAQ (reference sequence). The CDR3 sequence: CASSRSGELFF. CDR3 in DNA: TGTGCCAGCAGCCGTTCCGGGGAGCTGTTTTTT.

The chain couples TRBV29-1 to TRBJ1-5; TRBD1 is a possible D gene (6 bases). The CDR3 sequence is 13 residues long. Trimming took 6 bases from V and 3 from J, leaving 12 bases between them. Germline loops: CDR1 SQVTM, CDR2 ANQGSEA. The CDR3 sequence is CSVGQFPNQPQHF. CDR3 DNA sequence: TGCAGCGTGGGACAATTCCCCAATCAGCCCCAGCATTTT.

The chain carries TRBV27 and TRBJ2-7; TRBD1 matches 9 bases. The ends lost 4 bases at V and 12 bases at J; junction bases unmatched: 16. The CDR3 is 15 residues long. From germline, CDR1 is MNHEY and CDR2 SMNVEV (reference sequence). CDR3 amino acids: CASSCPTGTGSLRYF. The CDR3 DNA follows: TGTGCCAGCAGTTGCCCCACCGGGACAGGGTCCTTGCGGTACTTC.

This sequence joins TRBV11-2 and TRBJ2-5, with D unresolved. Germline V lookup: CDR1 SGHAT, CDR2 FQNNGV. Trimming left V 5 bases short and J 6 bases short, with 13 bases between. The CDR3 sequence is 13 residues long. The CDR3 DNA is TGTGCCAGCAGCCCAATGCTGGGGAAGACCCAGTACTTC. Encoded protein: CASSPMLGKTQYF.

In this sample, this clone turned up a few times. V and J are TRBV4-2 and TRBJ1-1; tentative D call: TRBD1 (5 bases). Trimming left V 4 bases short and J 1 base short, with 7 bases between. This CDR3 is built from 13 residues. Germline CDR1 and CDR2: LGHNA and YNFKEQ. CDR3 loop: CASSRDGNTEAFF. The CDR3 DNA reads as TGTGCCAGCAGCCGGGACGGGAACACTGAAGCTTTCTTT.